A selection of T cell receptor beta chains follows, all from one sample in a study of identical twins. TCRdb reprocessed the 5' RACE reads with MiXCR, giving one entry per CDR3 protein. The sample yields approximately 700,000 distinct CDR3 sequences, 5.5% to 6.5% seen once. Sequenced: naive T cells sorted from blood. These receptors were collected from a man between 18 and 29 years old in good health. The conserved cysteine and the conserved F or W are not part of the CDR3 here. Each record gives: J gene, V gene, CDR3 protein.

J gene: TRBJ2-5
V gene: TRBV28
CDR3 protein: ASSRPTGRGTQY

J gene: TRBJ2-1
V gene: TRBV12-3/TRBV12-4
CDR3 protein: ASSLKGPQF

J gene: TRBJ2-5
V gene: TRBV12-3/TRBV12-4
CDR3 protein: ASSPLVETQY

J gene: TRBJ2-3
V gene: TRBV10-3
CDR3 protein: AITGLAGEKQY

J gene: TRBJ2-1
V gene: TRBV6-2/TRBV6-3
CDR3 protein: ASSYGWQGPYNEQF

J gene: TRBJ2-2
V gene: TRBV7-2
CDR3 protein: ASSLGPKADGELF

J gene: TRBJ2-7
V gene: TRBV18
CDR3 protein: ASSRATRYEQY

J gene: TRBJ1-1
V gene: TRBV5-1
CDR3 protein: ASSSELDTGRTEAF

J gene: TRBJ2-2
V gene: TRBV20-1
CDR3 protein: SARETSRSTGELF

J gene: TRBJ2-3
V gene: TRBV7-3
CDR3 protein: ASSRNRASTDTQY

J gene: TRBJ2-7
V gene: TRBV9
CDR3 protein: ASSAESGLPYEQY